The present T cell receptor beta chain was sequenced within a study of shared T cell receptors in the human thymus. Generated by immunoSEQ multiplex PCR, the TCRdb table keeps only in-frame clones and is missing some. The sample shows about 540,000 clones, more than 75% of them seen only once. The data also belong to a second study, concerning human thymus T cells. From that second work: Obtained as resections during corrective heart surgery, the thymus tissue was then studied. Highly overlapping thymic repertoires in unrelated individuals were reported by related research.

Sequenced material: thymocytes. The source of this sequence is a boy in the first two years of life with a congenital heart defect.

CDR3 nucleotides: TGCAGCGTTGGCCCGACAGGGACCACAGATACGCAGTATTTT. This codes for CSVGPTGTTDTQYF. The chain employs TRBV29-1 and TRBJ2-3, with 7 bases that match TRBD1. The CDR3 sequence is 14 residues long. CDR1 and CDR2 from the germline V gene are SQVTM and ANQGSEA. The J segment lost 2 bases and the V segment lost 4 bases, leaving 6 bases of the junction unmatched.